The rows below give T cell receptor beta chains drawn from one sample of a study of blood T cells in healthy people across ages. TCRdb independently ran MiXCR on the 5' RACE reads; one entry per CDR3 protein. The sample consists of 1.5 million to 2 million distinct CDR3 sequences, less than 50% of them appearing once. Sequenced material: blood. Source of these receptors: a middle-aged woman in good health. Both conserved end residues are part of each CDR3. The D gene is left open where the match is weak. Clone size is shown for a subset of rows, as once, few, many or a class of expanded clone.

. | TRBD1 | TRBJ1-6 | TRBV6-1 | TGTGCCAGCAGCTCAGCCGGGACAGGGTTGTCACCCCTCCACTTT | CASSSAGTGLSPLHF
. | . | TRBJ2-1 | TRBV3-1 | TGTGCCAGCAGTTTGGGACACAACTACAATGAGCAGTTCTTC | CASSLGHNYNEQFF
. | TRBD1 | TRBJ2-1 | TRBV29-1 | TGCAGCGTTGTACCGGACAGGGGGTTCTATGAGCAGTTCTTC | CSVVPDRGFYEQFF
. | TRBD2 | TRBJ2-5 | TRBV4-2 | TGTGCCAGCAGCCAAGGGAGCGGGGGTTTAGGTTTCTTAGAAGAGACCCAGTACTTC | CASSQGSGGLGFLEETQYF
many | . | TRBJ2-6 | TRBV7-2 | TGTGCCAGCAGCTTAGTTGGGCAGGCTGGGGCCAACGTCCTGACTTTC | CASSLVGQAGANVLTF
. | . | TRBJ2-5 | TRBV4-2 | TGTGCCAGCAGTCCCCAAACAGCGGGGGACAGAGAGACCCAGTACTTC | CASSPQTAGDRETQYF
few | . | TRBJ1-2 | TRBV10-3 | TGTGCCATCTGGGACACCAACTCAAACTATGGCTACACCTTC | CAIWDTNSNYGYTF
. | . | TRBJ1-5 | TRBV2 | TGTGCCAGCAGCGAAGGAAGAGATCGGGGCCAGCCCCAGCATTTT | CASSEGRDRGQPQHF
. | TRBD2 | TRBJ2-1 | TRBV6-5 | TGTGCCAGCAGCGGGACTAGCGGCGACAATGAGCAGTTCTTC | CASSGTSGDNEQFF
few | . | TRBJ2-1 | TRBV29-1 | TGCAGCGTTGAAGTCGCTGGGGATGAGCAGTTCTTC | CSVEVAGDEQFF
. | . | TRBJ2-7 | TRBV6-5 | TGTGCCAGCAGTACCCGTCCCCTCGGCGGCTACGAGCAGTACTTC | CASSTRPLGGYEQYF
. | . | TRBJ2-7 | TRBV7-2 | TGTGCCAGCAGCTCACCATCGGGGGGCTCTTTCTCCTACGAGCAGTACTTC | CASSSPSGGSFSYEQYF
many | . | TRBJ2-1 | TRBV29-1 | TGCAGCGTTGGAAGAGTTTACAATGAGCAGTTCTTC | CSVGRVYNEQFF
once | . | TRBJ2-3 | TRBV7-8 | TGTGCCAGCTCCCCAATGGTCCGGGGCACAGATACGCAGTATTTT | CASSPMVRGTDTQYF
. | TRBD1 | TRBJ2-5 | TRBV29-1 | TGCAGCGTTGTTCGTCTTGCGTCCTCGGACAGGGGCGTAAAGACCCAGTACTTC | CSVVRLASSDRGVKTQYF
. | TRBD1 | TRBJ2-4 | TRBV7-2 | TGTGCCAGCAGCGATCGGACAGGGACGGGAAAAAACATTCAGTACTTC | CASSDRTGTGKNIQYF
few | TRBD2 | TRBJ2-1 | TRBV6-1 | TGTGCCAGCAGACTTAGCGGGGGGGACAATGAGCAGTTCTTC | CASRLSGGDNEQFF
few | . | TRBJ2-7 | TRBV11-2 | TGTGCCAGCAGTCCGCCCGGGAAGGACGAGCAGTACTTC | CASSPPGKDEQYF
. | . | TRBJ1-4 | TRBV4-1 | TGCGCCAGCAGCCAAGATCTGAGAGGGGGTAATGAAAAACTGTTTTTT | CASSQDLRGGNEKLFF
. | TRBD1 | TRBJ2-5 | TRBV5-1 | TGCGCCAGCAGCTACAACGACAGGGGGCGACAAGAGACCCAGTACTTC | CASSYNDRGRQETQYF
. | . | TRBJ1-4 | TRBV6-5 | TGTGCCAGCAGTTCCATCGCGCACAGCCGGCCAACTAATGAAAAACTGTTTTTT | CASSSIAHSRPTNEKLFF
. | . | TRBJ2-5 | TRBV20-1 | TGCAGTGCCAGGGACCTCCACCAAGAGACCCAGTACTTC | CSARDLHQETQYF
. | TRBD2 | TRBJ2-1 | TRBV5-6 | TGTGCCAGCAGCTCCACCGGGACTAGCATGAATGAGCAGTTCTTC | CASSSTGTSMNEQFF
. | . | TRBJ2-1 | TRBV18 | TGTGCCAGCTCACCATTATGGGGGATCAACAATGAGCAGTTCTTC | CASSPLWGINNEQFF
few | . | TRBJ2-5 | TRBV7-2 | TGTGCCAGCAGCTTAAGGGGCAGGGGAGTTGTACAAGAGACCCAGTACTTC | CASSLRGRGVVQETQYF
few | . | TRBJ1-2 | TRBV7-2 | TGTGCCAGCAGCTTAGTCGCGACAGCTCCTAACTATGGCTACACCTTC | CASSLVATAPNYGYTF
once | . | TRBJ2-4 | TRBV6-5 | TGTGCCAGCAGTCCAGGACCGAAAAAAAACATTCAGTACTTC | CASSPGPKKNIQYF
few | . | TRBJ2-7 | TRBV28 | TGTGCCAGCAATCGTGACAGGAGCTACGAGCAGTACTTC | CASNRDRSYEQYF
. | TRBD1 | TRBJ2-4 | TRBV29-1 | TGCAGCGTAGGAACAGGGGCCCGGAGCATTCAGTACTTC | CSVGTGARSIQYF
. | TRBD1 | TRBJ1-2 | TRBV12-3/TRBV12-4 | TGTGCCAGCAGTCCGCGTACAGGGGGCTCTCGTGGCTACACCTTC | CASSPRTGGSRGYTF
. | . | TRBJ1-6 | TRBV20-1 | TGCAGTGCTAGAGATCCCCCATCTCATTCACCCCTCCACTTT | CSARDPPSHSPLHF